The 23 T cell receptor beta chains below were found in one sample sequenced in a study of blood T cell repertoires in COVID-19 (dated by TCRdb to 2020 to 2021). The receptor library was made with the immunoSEQ multiplex PCR assay. TCRdb mirrors the immuneACCESS table, restricted to in-frame sequences. Some clones are absent from its copies; in checked studies, under half trace to an unresolved V gene, and the reason for the others is unknown. Counted in this sample were hundreds of thousands of clones; around 89% of them appeared once. The top ten hold 0.95% to 1.5% of the sample. Input material: PBMCs or T cells enriched from blood (not recorded which). These receptors were taken from a woman in her thirties or forties with acute COVID-19.

The chain recombines TRBV23-1 with TRBJ1-2, with TRBD1 identical over 8 bases. TRBV23-1 is an ORF, with its function uncertain. The CDR3 totals 13 residues. With V trimmed by 6 bases and J by 6 bases, 6 bases remained unmatched. The CDR3 region has the DNA TGCGCCAGCAGGGACAGGGTGGAGAATGGCTACACCTTC. This gives the protein CASRDRVENGYTF.

This clone was detected once. The gene calls are TRBV11-2 and TRBJ1-2, with D perhaps TRBD1 (5 bases). CDR3 length: 13 amino acids. The germline CDR1 and CDR2 sequences are SGHAT and FQNNGV. The V end lost 5 bases, the J end lost 2 bases, and 9 bases lay between the germline ends. CDR3: CASSSGTNYGYTF. The CDR3 DNA reads TGTGCCAGCAGCAGCGGGACGAACTATGGCTACACCTTC.

The chain uses TRBV7-8 and TRBJ2-3, with TRBD2 matching over 9 bases. CDR3 length equals 16 residues. Germline values: CDR1 SGHVS, CDR2 FQNEAQ. The J segment lost 5 bases and the V segment lost 1 base, leaving 7 bases of the junction unmatched. CDR3 in amino acids: CASSLGLAVQIDTQYF. Written as DNA, the CDR3 is TGTGCCAGCAGCTTAGGACTAGCGGTACAAATAGATACGCAGTATTTT.

V is TRBV12-5 and J is TRBJ1-5, with a possible D match to TRBD1 (6 bases). The CDR3 has 15 amino acids. Germline loops: CDR1 LGHNT, CDR2 FRNRAP. Between the trimmed V and J ends, which lost 1 base and 1 base, there was a span of 8 bases. The CDR3 DNA is TGTGCTAGTGGTTTGGGACAGGCAAGCAATCAGCCCCAGCATTTT. Translation gives CASGLGQASNQPQHF.

The chain has TRBV5-6 and TRBJ2-1; D gene ambiguous. Trimming took off 4 bases at V and 0 bases at J, with 14 bases between the two ends. Germline CDR1 SGHDT, CDR2 YYEEEE. The CDR3 loop spans 16 amino acids. The CDR3 loop is CASSPSVMSSYNEQFF. The CDR3, as DNA: TGTGCCAGCAGCCCGTCCGTAATGAGCTCCTACAATGAGCAGTTCTTC.

This clone was seen just once. In DNA form, the CDR3 reads TGTGCCAGCAGTTTAGTCTATGAGCAGTTCTTC. Translated: CASSLVYEQFF. The chain joins TRBV12-3 or TRBV12-4 to TRBJ2-1, with D hard to call. V was clipped by 1 base and J by 8 bases, with 3 bases between them. This CDR3 region has 11 residues.

The chain is built from TRBV28 and TRBJ2-7; possibly TRBD2 for D (5 bases). The germline gives CDR1 MDHEN, CDR2 SYDVKM. The V and J ends lost 3 bases and 4 bases respectively, with 16 bases between them. The CDR3 totals 15 residues. This CDR3 reads CASSFSSGVGYEQYF. CDR3 bases: TGTGCCAGCAGTTTCTCCTCCGGGGTGGGGTACGAGCAGTACTTC.

The sample holds one count of this clone. CDR3 loop: CASSVDLVTSGREDTQYF. The CDR3 DNA follows: TGTGCCAGCAGCGTAGACCTCGTGACTAGCGGGAGGGAAGATACGCAGTATTTT. J is TRBJ2-3 and V is TRBV9; 14 bases are a match to TRBD2. J gave up 5 bases and V 0 bases, and 8 bases lay outside the gene matches. CDR3 length: 18 residues. From germline, CDR1 is SGDLS and CDR2 YYNGEE.

CDR3 loop: CASSLQLTASSYEQYV. Written as DNA, the CDR3 is TGTGCCAGCTCCCTCCAATTGACAGCCAGCTCCTACGAGCAGTACGTC. This rearrangement joins TRBV18 to TRBJ2-7, with TRBD1 as a possible D gene (5 bases). This CDR3 has 16 amino acids. V lost 6 bases to trimming and J lost 0 bases, with 18 bases between them. Germline values: CDR1 KGHSH, CDR2 LQKENI.

V gene TRBV5-1 combines with J gene TRBJ1-1; D may be TRBD1 (6 bases). The CDR3 totals 15 residues. Trimming took 0 bases from V and 6 from J, leaving 15 bases between them. CDR1 and CDR2 from the germline V gene are SGHRS and YFSETQ. CDR3 sequence: CASSLGRGSMAEAFF. DNA of the CDR3: TGCGCCAGCAGCTTGGGTAGGGGGAGTATGGCTGAAGCTTTCTTT. Full variable domain (outside the CDR3, taken from reference TRBV5-1 and TRBJ1-1): KAGVTQTPRYLIKTRGQQVTLSCSPISGHRSVSWYQQTPGQGLQFLFEYFSETQRNKGNFPGRFSGRQFSNSRSEMNVSTLELGDSALYLCASSLGRGSMAEAFFGQGTRLTVV.

Concerning this clone itself: The same CDR3 is also encoded by other DNA sequences in this sample. The chain combines TRBV5-1 with TRBJ2-1; D is possibly TRBD2 (5 bases). Between the trimmed V and J ends, which lost 0 bases and 5 bases, there was a span of 6 bases. Germline CDR1 reads SGHRS; CDR2 reads YFSETQ. The CDR3 covers 13 residues. The CDR3 DNA is TGCGCCAGCAGCTTGGGGGGAGACAATGAGCAGTTCTTC. Its protein product is CASSLGGDNEQFF.

The rearrangement joins TRBV3-1 (or the pseudogene TRBV3-2) to TRBJ1-1, with TRBD1 as a possible D gene (5 bases). Germline V lookup: CDR1 LGHDT, CDR2 YNNKEL (reference sequence). The CDR3 covers 15 residues. Trimming shortened V by 0 bases and J by 5 bases, and 13 bases separated the two germline ends. CDR3 in DNA: TGTGCCAGCAGCCAAGATCTTGTGGGGCGGACTGAAGCTTTCTTT. Protein product: CASSQDLVGRTEAFF.

The chain is built from TRBV10-1 and TRBJ2-2; 13 nucleotides line up with TRBD2. There are 17 residues in the CDR3. V lost 3 bases and J lost 7; bases outside the gene matches: 8. From germline, CDR1 is WNHNN and CDR2 SYGVQD (reference sequence). The CDR3: CASSEKGLAGASGELFF. The CDR3 coding sequence is TGCGCCAGCAGTGAAAAAGGACTAGCGGGAGCAAGCGGGGAGCTGTTTTTT.

The rearrangement joins TRBV15 to TRBJ1-1; 7 bases fit TRBD1. V was clipped by 1 base and J by 1 base; unmatched bases: 0. Germline loops: CDR1 LNHNV, CDR2 YYDKDF (reference sequence). The CDR3 runs 14 residues. CDR3 coding DNA: TGTGCCACCAGCAGAGGGACAGGGAACACTGAAGCTTTCTTT. It yields the protein CATSRGTGNTEAFF. The whole variable domain, filled in from reference TRBV15 and TRBJ1-1, reads DAMVIQNPRYQVTQFGKPVTLSCSQTLNHNVMYWYQQKSSQAPKLLFHYYDKDFNNEADTPDNFQSRRPNTSFCFLDIRSPGLGDTAMYLCATSRGTGNTEAFFGQGTRLTVV.

This chain uses TRBV30 with TRBJ1-2, with D perhaps TRBD1 (6 bases). CDR3 length: 15 amino acids. V lost 7 bases to trimming and J lost 4 bases, with 22 bases between them. Germline lookup yields CDR1 GTSNPN and CDR2 SVGIG (reference sequence). Here the CDR3 reads CASTGTLESFYGYTF. Here the CDR3 DNA reads TGTGCCTCTACCGGGACACTGGAAAGCTTCTATGGCTACACCTTC.

The rearrangement links TRBV27 to TRBJ1-5, with a tentative D call TRBD1 (5 bases). Germline loops: CDR1 MNHEY, CDR2 SMNVEV (reference sequence). Trimming took 5 bases from V and 8 from J, leaving 13 bases between them. This CDR3 spans 13 amino acids. The CDR3 region has the DNA TGTGCCAGCAGTCTGGGGCCATGGGAGCCCCAGCATTTT. Encoded protein: CASSLGPWEPQHF.

The chain is built from TRBV4-3 and TRBJ1-1, with D possibly being TRBD1 (5 bases). The germline V gene encodes CDR1 LGHNA and CDR2 YSLEER. The V end lost 1 base, the J end lost 7 bases, and 10 bases lay between the germline ends. The CDR3 is 13 amino acids. CDR3 bases: TGCGCCAGCAGCCAAGTGGTGACAGATGAAGCTTTCTTT. Translating it yields CASSQVVTDEAFF.

A single count supports this clone. The V and J genes are TRBV6-5 and TRBJ2-5; 7 bases agree with TRBD2. Germline CDR1 MNHEY, CDR2 SVGAGI. The junction had 7 bases not matched to a gene; V was cut back by 5 bases and J by 7 bases. The CDR3 loop spans 13 amino acids. CDR3 nucleotides: TGTGCCAGCAGTACGGGAGGTTGGGGGACCCAGTACTTC. This sequence encodes CASSTGGWGTQYF.

The genes are TRBV28 and TRBJ1-2, with 10 positions matching TRBD1. This CDR3 has 15 residues. CDR1 is MDHEN and CDR2 is SYDVKM in the germline V gene. V trimming: 7 bases; J trimming: 4 bases; junction bases outside the gene matches: 9. As DNA, the CDR3 is TGTGCCAGCACCGTTACGGACAGGGGGGGCTATGGCTACACCTTC. It translates to CASTVTDRGGYGYTF.

J is TRBJ2-7 and V is TRBV7-3; a weak D match, TRBD1 (6 bases). Trimming cost V 0 bases and J 5 bases, with 11 bases left between them. The CDR3 is 14 amino acids. CDR1 is SGHTA, CDR2 FQGTGA, per germline. In DNA form, the CDR3 reads TGTGCCAGCAGCTTAACGCCAGGGACAAACGAGCAGTACTTC. Translating it yields CASSLTPGTNEQYF. Full variable domain (remainder filled in from reference TRBV7-3 and TRBJ2-7): GAGVSQTPSNKVTEKGKYVELRCDPISGHTALYWYRQSLGQGPEFLIYFQGTGAADDSGLPNDRFFAVRPEGSVSTLKIQRTERGDSAVYLCASSLTPGTNEQYFGPGTRLTVT.

This chain joins TRBV21-1 and TRBJ1-2; no DNA check was done on the table's D call, TRBD1. TRBV21-1 is a documented pseudogene. CDR3 length equals 15 residues. As DNA, the CDR3 is TGTGCCAGCAGCACAACAGGGAGTCTATCGAACGGCTACACCTTC. Its translation is CASSTTGSLSNGYTF.

The chain employs TRBV5-4 and TRBJ2-1, with 7 positions matching TRBD2. The V segment lost 0 bases and the J segment 4 bases; nucleotides outside the gene matches: 7. Germline CDR1 is SGHNT and CDR2 is YYREEE (reference sequence). The CDR3 spans 16 residues. This CDR3 is CASSLERLAEYNEQFF. The DNA of the CDR3 is TGTGCCAGCAGCTTGGAGCGGCTAGCGGAGTACAATGAGCAGTTCTTC.

This clone has just one count. This chain joins TRBV7-8 and TRBJ2-3; D may be TRBD1 (5 bases). The germline V gene has CDR1 SGHVS and CDR2 FQNEAQ. V was clipped by 6 bases and J by 4 bases, with 20 bases between them. The CDR3 consists of 16 residues. CDR3 protein: CASRLRRGGWSDTQYF. Here the CDR3 DNA reads TGTGCCAGCAGACTCCGTAGGGGTGGGTGGTCAGATACGCAGTATTTT.